The subject of this entry is one T cell receptor (beta chain). Germline V gene data show CDR1 as MNHNS and CDR2 as SASEGT. Trimming at V came to 0 bases and at J to 9 bases, leaving 5 bases not matched to a gene. The CDR3 has 14 residues. The source of the sample is a study of T cell changes during pregnancy in multiple sclerosis. Only in-frame clones appear in the TCRdb table, and some are missing; sequencing was by immunoSEQ multiplex PCR. The sample carries approximately 90,000 clones, 85% to 95% recorded once. The TCR was taken from a female donor with multiple sclerosis, enrolled in a pregnancy study. The starting material was peripheral blood, obtained in the third trimester of pregnancy. The chain recombines TRBV6-1 with TRBJ1-2; 9 nucleotides agree with TRBD1. DNA for the CDR3: TGTGCCAGCAGTGAAGCGGACAGGGGAGGGAGCTACACCTTC. This translates into CASSEADRGGSYTF.